This TCR beta chain was retrieved from a study of shared clonotypes between healthy human individuals. Here immunoSEQ multiplex PCR was the method, and the copy in TCRdb shows in-frame clones only, minus some. The sample includes about 1.9 million clones, approximately 92% seen only once; the top ten take approximately 1.7%. Terminally differentiated effector memory CD45RA+ cells were excluded from the naive CD8 cells, which were CD45RO-negative and positively selected for CCR7. V was clipped by 5 bases and J by 5 bases, with 10 bases between them. This CDR3 contains 13 residues. CDR1 is LNHNV, CDR2 YYDKDF, per germline (reference sequence).

This sequence originates from a man aged 18 to 35 in good health. Some clones in this sample may be carry-over from other donors' samples. Sequencing was carried out using naive CD8+ T cells from PBMCs. The chain is built from TRBV15 and TRBJ1-5; D gene ambiguous. The CDR3 DNA is TGTGCCACCAGCTTGACCAGAGATCAGCCCCAGCATTTT. As protein: CATSLTRDQPQHF. Complete variable domain (other parts from reference TRBV15 and TRBJ1-5): DAMVIQNPRYQVTQFGKPVTLSCSQTLNHNVMYWYQQKSSQAPKLLFHYYDKDFNNEADTPDNFQSRRPNTSFCFLDIRSPGLGDTAMYLCATSLTRDQPQHFGDGTRLSIL.